What follows are 27 T cell receptor beta chains derived from one specimen sequenced in a study of graft-versus-host responses after intestinal transplantation. The table came from immunoSEQ multiplex PCR; TCRdb's copy has only in-frame clones and leaves some out. The repertoire includes 15,000 to 20,000 clones, roughly four fifths of them detected once, and 3.8% sits in the top ten. Graft specimens yielded both intraepithelial and lamina propria lymphocytes. This specimen was ileum tissue, taken around 580 days after intestinal transplantation. The receptors come from a human patient who received an intestinal transplant, so some T cells may come from the graft donor.

There are a few counts of this clone. This chain uses TRBV7-2 with TRBJ1-3; perhaps TRBD1 as D (6 bases). The CDR3 sequence is 15 residues long. Germline V lookup: CDR1 SGHTA, CDR2 FQGNSA. V dropped 1 base and J dropped 2 bases, with 9 bases sitting between them. CDR3 amino acids: CASSLVWGPGNTIYF. CDR3 DNA sequence: TGTGCCAGCAGCTTAGTGTGGGGGCCTGGAAACACCATATATTTT.

This clone was seen only once. The chain has TRBV6-1 and TRBJ1-2; 7 bases align to TRBD1. The V segment lost 4 bases and the J segment 3 bases; nucleotides outside the gene matches: 5. Looked up from germline, CDR1 is MNHNS and CDR2 is SASEGT. The CDR3 extends over 14 amino acids. The CDR3 DNA is TGTGCCAGCAGTGCAGGGGGGTTGGACTATGGCTACACCTTC. This sequence encodes CASSAGGLDYGYTF.

The V and J genes are TRBV5-1 and TRBJ1-1, with 8 bases lining up with TRBD1. V lost 4 bases and J lost 3; bases outside the gene matches: 5. The CDR3 length is 14 residues. The germline V gene encodes CDR1 SGHRS and CDR2 YFSETQ. DNA of the CDR3: TGCGCCAGCAGCCATGGACAGGGAGACACTGAAGCTTTCTTT. Its protein product is CASSHGQGDTEAFF.

There are a few counts of this clone. The rearrangement links TRBV5-1 to TRBJ2-1; D gene ambiguous. Trimming took 0 bases from V and 0 from J, leaving 13 bases between them. The CDR3 runs to 17 residues. The germline V gene encodes CDR1 SGHRS and CDR2 YFSETQ. CDR3 in amino acids: CASSLESRARSYNEQFF. The DNA for the CDR3 is TGCGCCAGCAGCTTGGAGTCCCGGGCCCGCTCCTACAATGAGCAGTTCTTC.

This rearrangement joins TRBV6-6 to TRBJ1-6; 9 nucleotides line up with TRBD1. In germline, CDR1 is MNHNY, CDR2 SVGAGI (reference sequence). The CDR3 covers 14 residues. J gave up 6 bases and V 6 bases, and 3 bases lay outside the gene matches. The CDR3 DNA sequence: TGTGCCAGCAGCATGACAGGGGGTAATTCACCCCTCCACTTT. It yields the protein CASSMTGGNSPLHF.

CDR3 loop: CASSEGKSNYGYTF. CDR3 in DNA: TGTGCCAGTAGTGAAGGAAAATCTAACTATGGCTACACCTTC. The chain uses TRBV19 and TRBJ1-2, with D hard to call. V was pared by 5 bases and J by 0 bases, with 10 bases between. The CDR3 spans 14 residues. The germline V gene has CDR1 LNHDA and CDR2 SQIVND (reference sequence).

The chain is built from TRBV7-9 and TRBJ2-3, with 11 bases matching TRBD2. There are 19 residues in the CDR3. V was pared by 2 bases and J by 1 base, with 11 bases of the junction left unmatched. Germline V gives CDR1 SEHNR, CDR2 FQNEAQ (reference sequence). DNA for the CDR3: TGTGCCAGCAGCTTATCCCTAGCGGGGGGCGTCAAGGGCACAGATACGCAGTATTTT. Its translation: CASSLSLAGGVKGTDTQYF.

The gene calls are TRBV5-4 and TRBJ2-5; 7 nucleotides line up with TRBD1. Germline loops: CDR1 SGHNT, CDR2 YYREEE (reference sequence). The ends lost 2 bases at V and 1 base at J; junction bases unmatched: 8. This CDR3 has 16 residues. The CDR3 reads CASSFIPTGRQETQYF. CDR3 nucleotide sequence: TGTGCCAGCAGCTTTATACCGACAGGGCGCCAAGAGACCCAGTACTTC.

J is TRBJ1-1 and V is TRBV6-6; D remains unclear. V lost 3 bases to trimming and J lost 1 base, with 6 bases between them. The germline V gene has CDR1 MNHNY and CDR2 SVGAGI (reference sequence). CDR3 size: 13 residues. The CDR3, as DNA: TGTGCCAGCAGTTATGGAGGGAACACTGAAGCTTTCTTT. This sequence encodes CASSYGGNTEAFF.

V and J are TRBV7-9 and TRBJ2-3; no reliable D call. Germline V gene sequence: CDR1 SEHNR, CDR2 FQNEAQ (reference sequence). V shed 3 bases and J shed 1 base, with 11 bases lying between them. The CDR3 extends over 15 amino acids. The CDR3: CASSLLTERTDTQYF. CDR3 nucleotides: TGTGCCAGCAGCTTGCTAACAGAGCGCACAGATACGCAGTATTTT.

The chain carries TRBV21-1 and TRBJ2-4. TRBV21-1 is a recognized pseudogene. This CDR3 contains 17 residues. This chain's CDR3 is CASSKEGSLGTKNIQYF. The CDR3 DNA reads as TGTGCCAGCAGCAAAGAGGGCAGTTTGGGGACCAAAAACATTCAGTACTTC.

Turning to this clone: The junction departs from germline at one end; a sequencing error may be responsible. The chain joins TRBV5-1 to TRBJ2-7; 10 bases match TRBD1. Germline assignment: CDR1 SGHRS and CDR2 YFSETQ. CDR3 length: 13 residues. In DNA, the CDR3 is TGCGCCAGCAGATCCCCGGGACAGGGGATATCAAGGTTC. It codes for CASRSPGQGISRF.

This rearrangement joins TRBV6-5 to TRBJ2-5; D call uncertain. Gene TRBJ2-7 matches the end of the DNA better, so the J call may be wrong. CDR3 length equals 11 residues. The germline V gene encodes CDR1 MNHEY and CDR2 SVGAGI. The CDR3 spells CASSNLYEQYF. DNA of the CDR3: TGTGCCAGCAGCAATCTCTACGAGCAGTACTTC.

This rearrangement joins TRBV7-9 to TRBJ1-2; D is possibly TRBD1 (5 bases). The V and J ends lost 5 bases and 5 bases respectively, with 12 bases between them. Germline CDR1 SEHNR, CDR2 FQNEAQ (reference sequence). The CDR3 covers 13 residues. The CDR3 nucleotides read TGTGCCAGCAGCAGCTACAGGTTATATGGCTACACCTTC. This sequence encodes CASSSYRLYGYTF.

This clone appeared once. The CDR3 loop reads CASSFSGQETQYF. CDR3 in DNA: TGTGCCAGCAGCTTTTCTGGACAAGAGACCCAGTACTTC. V gene TRBV7-9 combines with J gene TRBJ2-5; D gene ambiguous. In germline, CDR1 is SEHNR, CDR2 FQNEAQ (reference sequence). Trimming took 3 bases from V and 2 from J, leaving 7 bases between them. The CDR3 has 13 residues.

V is TRBV10-3 and J is TRBJ2-4, with 11 bases lining up with TRBD2. The junction had 9 bases not matched to a gene; V was cut back by 8 bases and J by 9 bases. Germline assignment: CDR1 ENHRY and CDR2 SYGVKD. The CDR3 covers 14 residues. The CDR3 here is CAIGASGGNGIQYF. CDR3 coding DNA: TGTGCCATCGGTGCTAGCGGGGGGAATGGCATTCAGTACTTC.

The V gene is TRBV7-9, the J gene TRBJ1-4; possible D gene TRBD1, 6 bases. V shed 5 bases and J shed 0 bases, with 16 bases lying between them. Per the germline V gene, CDR1 is SEHNR and CDR2 is FQNEAQ (reference sequence). There are 17 residues in the CDR3. The CDR3 DNA is TGTGCCAGCAGCCCACTCGACAGGATCCCAACTAATGAAAAACTGTTTTTT. Protein product: CASSPLDRIPTNEKLFF.

The rearrangement links TRBV7-2 to TRBJ1-4; TRBD1 agrees at 7 bases. V lost 5 bases to trimming and J lost 3 bases; unmatched junction nucleotides: 3. The CDR3 runs 14 residues. The germline CDR1 and CDR2 sequences are SGHTA and FQGNSA. The CDR3 loop reads CASSNRGSNEKLFF. CDR3 DNA sequence: TGTGCCAGCAGCAACAGGGGTTCTAATGAAAAACTGTTTTTT.

The V gene is TRBV6-6, the J gene TRBJ2-3; D remains ambiguous. Looked up from germline, CDR1 is MNHNY and CDR2 is SVGAGI (reference sequence). V lost 2 bases to trimming and J lost 2 bases, with 8 bases between them. CDR3 length: 14 residues. The CDR3 spells CASSYEPSTDTQYF. CDR3 nucleotide sequence: TGTGCCAGCAGTTACGAACCCTCCACAGATACGCAGTATTTT.

The rearrangement links TRBV7-2 to TRBJ2-1, with D perhaps matching TRBD1 (6 bases). The CDR3 consists of 13 residues. Germline values: CDR1 SGHTA, CDR2 FQGNSA. V was clipped by 1 base and J by 7 bases, with 8 bases between them. CDR3 region: CASSLGGPNEQFF. CDR3 nucleotide sequence: TGTGCCAGCAGCTTAGGGGGGCCAAATGAGCAGTTCTTC.

This chain links TRBV7-2 with TRBJ1-4; 9 bases fit TRBD1. CDR3 length: 15 amino acids. Germline V lookup: CDR1 SGHTA, CDR2 FQGNSA. After removal of 6 bases from V and 5 bases from J, the junction contained 7 bases not matched to a gene. The CDR3 spells CASRYRTGANEKLFF. Written as DNA, the CDR3 is TGTGCCAGCAGGTATCGGACAGGGGCCAATGAAAAACTGTTTTTT.

The count of this clone is one. This chain connects TRBV2 to TRBJ2-1; 10 bases fit TRBD2. J was trimmed by 9 bases and V by 7 bases; bases with no gene match: 6. The CDR3 extends over 13 amino acids. Germline CDR1 and CDR2: SNHLY and FYNNEI. The chain's CDR3 is CASKLAGFGEQFF. As DNA, the CDR3 is TGTGCCAGCAAACTAGCGGGGTTCGGTGAGCAGTTCTTC.

This chain joins TRBV10-3 and TRBJ2-3; the match to TRBD2 covers 8 bases. Per germline, CDR1 ENHRY and CDR2 SYGVKD. The CDR3 covers 14 residues. Trimming took 4 bases from V and 4 from J; bases not matched to a gene: 4. CDR3 sequence reads: CAISAGGAPDTQYF. CDR3 nucleotides: TGTGCCATCAGTGCCGGGGGGGCCCCAGATACGCAGTATTTT.

This chain joins TRBV4-2 and TRBJ1-1; 7 positions agree with TRBD1. This CDR3 comprises 13 residues. V dropped 4 bases and J dropped 5; count of bases not matched to a gene: 4. Germline V gene sequence: CDR1 LGHNA, CDR2 YNFKEQ. The CDR3 is CASSRDRVTEAFF. The DNA for the CDR3 is TGTGCCAGCAGCCGAGACAGGGTTACTGAAGCTTTCTTT.

The rearrangement links TRBV18 to TRBJ1-6; D unclear. There are 14 residues in the CDR3. Germline CDR1 KGHSH, CDR2 LQKENI. V lost 0 bases to trimming and J lost 10 bases, with 10 bases between them. This chain's CDR3 is CASSPPVTSSPLHF. DNA for the CDR3: TGTGCCAGCTCACCACCGGTTACAAGCTCACCCCTCCACTTT.

This clone was counted only a few times. The chain combines TRBV15 with TRBJ2-4; TRBD2 is a possible D gene (6 bases). CDR3 length: 15 residues. V was trimmed by 3 bases and J by 4 bases, leaving 13 bases between them. Germline-derived CDR1 and CDR2 are LNHNV and YYDKDF (reference sequence). CDR3 amino acids: CATSSPGTGKNIQYF. The CDR3 DNA follows: TGTGCCACCAGCAGCCCAGGGACTGGAAAAAACATTCAGTACTTC.

The chain joins TRBV2 to TRBJ2-5, with 8 bases that match TRBD2. CDR1 is SNHLY and CDR2 is FYNNEI in the germline V gene. CDR3 length: 14 residues. The V gene end was trimmed by 4 bases and the J gene end by 2 bases; junction bases not matched to a gene: 3. The CDR3: CASSVIAGQETQYF. In DNA, the CDR3 is TGTGCCAGCAGTGTGATAGCGGGGCAAGAGACCCAGTACTTC.